These 20 T cell receptor beta chains share one sample of origin, sequenced in a study of T cells in localized non-small cell lung cancer. Data came from immunoSEQ multiplex PCR; TCRdb stores just in-frame clones and leaves some out. The table has about 74,000 clones, roughly 84% seen once; the top ten hold 1% to 1.5%. Material: peripheral blood, obtained before any cancer treatment. The receptors were sampled from a female donor older than 55 with stage I lung adenocarcinoma.

The gene calls are TRBV7-2 and TRBJ2-3, with 11 bases that match TRBD2. Germline V CDR1 and CDR2: SGHTA, FQGNSA. V shed 4 bases, J shed 1 base, and the junction held 10 bases outside the gene matches. This CDR3 spans 18 amino acids. The CDR3 region is CASSSILAGVTRTDTQYF. DNA for the CDR3: TGTGCCAGCAGCTCCATACTAGCGGGAGTTACCCGCACAGATACGCAGTATTTT.

This clone was seen a single time. The chain is built from TRBV19 and TRBJ2-1, with 11 bases matching TRBD2. With V trimmed by 5 bases and J by 4 bases, 7 bases remained unmatched. CDR1 and CDR2 from the germline V gene are LNHDA and SQIVND (reference sequence). The CDR3 has 16 residues. The CDR3 sequence: CASSGPGLAAYNEQFF. In nucleotides, the CDR3 is TGTGCCAGTAGTGGACCGGGACTAGCGGCATACAATGAGCAGTTCTTC.

The rearrangement links TRBV7-2 to TRBJ1-5; D not certain. Trimming stripped 3 bases from V and 4 bases from J, with 4 bases between. Germline V CDR1 and CDR2: SGHTA, FQGNSA. The CDR3 covers 12 residues. The CDR3 DNA sequence: TGTGCCAGCAGCTTCGGGAATCAGCCCCAGCATTTT. Residues: CASSFGNQPQHF.

This clone has just one count. The V call is TRBV5-4, the J call TRBJ2-1; D perhaps matches TRBD2 (6 bases). The CDR3 is made up of 16 amino acids. Per germline, CDR1 SGHNT and CDR2 YYREEE (reference sequence). Deletions cut 3 bases from V and 5 bases from J, with 18 bases between. The chain's CDR3 is CASSWARRESDNEQFF. CDR3 nucleotide sequence: TGTGCCAGCAGCTGGGCCCGTCGGGAGTCGGACAATGAGCAGTTCTTC.

J is TRBJ2-1 and V is TRBV7-3; 7 nucleotides align to TRBD2. Germline values: CDR1 SGHTA, CDR2 FQGTGA. V dropped 5 bases and J dropped 4; count of bases not matched to a gene: 8. The CDR3 runs to 15 residues. The CDR3 loop is CASSQGLAEYNEQFF. In DNA form, the CDR3 reads TGTGCCAGCAGCCAGGGTCTAGCGGAGTACAATGAGCAGTTCTTC.

This clone showed up just once. Sequence at one end of the junction differs from germline and may be a read error. V is TRBV4-3 and J is TRBJ1-1; 7 nucleotides line up with TRBD1. The CDR3 contains 13 residues. Germline CDR1 is LGHNA and CDR2 is YSLEER. As DNA, the CDR3 is TGCGCTAGCACGGGACAGCTAAACACTGAAGCTTTCTTT. Residues: CASTGQLNTEAFF.

The chain combines TRBV4-1 with TRBJ2-7, with 11 bases that match TRBD2. Looked up from germline, CDR1 is MGHRA and CDR2 is YSYEKL. The junction had 9 bases not matched to a gene; V was cut back by 1 base and J by 1 base. The CDR3 length is 18 residues. DNA for the CDR3: TGCGCCAGCAGCCAAGTGACTAGCGGGACGGTCGAGTCCTACGAGCAGTACTTC. As protein: CASSQVTSGTVESYEQYF.

V usage is TRBV19 and J usage is TRBJ2-2; weak D call: TRBD2 (5 bases). Trimming took off 10 bases at V and 6 bases at J, with 9 bases between the two ends. CDR3 length: 11 amino acids. The germline CDR1 and CDR2 sequences are LNHDA and SQIVND (reference sequence). CDR3: CATTRAGELFF. The CDR3 DNA sequence: TGTGCCACCACGCGGGCCGGGGAGCTGTTTTTT.

The J gene is TRBJ2-7, the V gene TRBV9, with a weak D call TRBD1 (7 bases). Germline V gene sequence: CDR1 SGDLS, CDR2 YYNGEE. V lost 8 bases and J 4 bases, leaving 22 bases between the germline ends. The CDR3 is made up of 15 amino acids. The CDR3 region has the DNA TGTGCCAGAGAACCCGCGCAGGGGGGAAAGTACGAGCAGTACTTC. Encoded protein: CAREPAQGGKYEQYF.

The chain employs TRBV2 and TRBJ2-1, with TRBD2 identical over 9 bases. This CDR3 is 13 amino acids long. Trimming cost V 11 bases and J 3 bases; bases outside gene matches: 5. CDR1 and CDR2 (germline): SNHLY, FYNNEI. The CDR3 DNA reads TGTGCCGGTGATAGCGGGAGCTACAATGAGCAGTTCTTC. It translates to CAGDSGSYNEQFF.

V gene TRBV6-1 combines with J gene TRBJ2-7, with 7 positions matching TRBD2. Germline V gene sequence: CDR1 MNHNS, CDR2 SASEGT. V lost 8 bases to trimming and J lost 4 bases; unmatched junction nucleotides: 14. CDR3 length: 15 amino acids. The CDR3 bases are TGTGCCAGCGGAGGGGTTGCGGGAGTGACATACGAGCAGTACTTC. Its protein product is CASGGVAGVTYEQYF.

V and J are TRBV28 and TRBJ2-7, with D unresolved. The CDR3 spans 18 residues. V dropped 6 bases and J dropped 0 bases, with 24 bases sitting between them. Germline-derived CDR1 and CDR2 are MDHEN and SYDVKM. CDR3 sequence: CASRTSGAVHFFSYEQYF. In DNA form, the CDR3 reads TGTGCCAGCAGGACGTCAGGTGCGGTCCACTTCTTCTCCTACGAGCAGTACTTC.

The V call is TRBV9, the J call TRBJ2-6; D unclear. Germline V CDR1 and CDR2: SGDLS, YYNGEE. V lost 4 bases to trimming and J lost 0 bases, with 5 bases between them. This CDR3 has 14 amino acids. The CDR3 bases are TGTGCCAGCAGCCCCTACTCTGGGGCCAACGTCCTGACTTTC. Its protein product is CASSPYSGANVLTF.

The chain recombines TRBV7-2 with TRBJ2-3, with 13 nucleotides matching TRBD2. From germline, CDR1 is SGHTA and CDR2 FQGNSA. CDR3 length: 19 amino acids. The V segment lost 5 bases and the J segment 0 bases; nucleotides outside the gene matches: 11. CDR3 residues: CASSRHGTSGAISTDTQYF. The DNA of the CDR3 is TGTGCCAGCAGCCGACACGGGACTAGCGGGGCTATTAGCACAGATACGCAGTATTTT.

This sequence joins TRBV7-3 and TRBJ2-3; no reliable D call. The ends were cut back, 2 bases at V and 6 bases at J, with 6 bases in the middle. This CDR3 is 12 amino acids long. The germline V gene has CDR1 SGHTA and CDR2 FQGTGA. In DNA form, the CDR3 reads TGTGCCAGCAGCTTAGATTTCGATACGCAGTATTTT. Protein sequence: CASSLDFDTQYF.

J is TRBJ1-4 and V is TRBV28; TRBD1 is a possible D gene (6 bases). The germline V and J ends were trimmed by 6 bases and 0 bases, with 11 bases remaining between them. The CDR3 sequence is 15 residues long. The germline V gene encodes CDR1 MDHEN and CDR2 SYDVKM. CDR3 protein: CASRGNRATNEKLFF. Written as DNA, the CDR3 is TGTGCCAGCAGGGGAAACAGGGCAACTAATGAAAAACTGTTTTTT.

The J gene is TRBJ1-1, the V gene TRBV7-9; D is ambiguous. CDR1 is SEHNR and CDR2 is FQNEAQ in the germline V gene (reference sequence). V was cut by 5 bases and J by 4 bases, with 14 bases left in between. The CDR3 loop spans 14 amino acids. The CDR3 loop reads CASSARAGFTEAFF. CDR3 bases: TGTGCCAGCAGCGCGAGGGCAGGCTTCACTGAAGCTTTCTTT. Looking up the rest from reference TRBV7-9 and TRBJ1-1 gives the full variable domain: DTGVSQNPRHKITKRGQNVTFRCDPISEHNRLYWYRQTLGQGPEFLTYFQNEAQLEKSRLLSDRFSAERPKGSFSTLEIQRTEQGDSAMYLCASSARAGFTEAFFGQGTRLTVV.

This chain connects TRBV4-1 to TRBJ2-1; tentative D call: TRBD1 (5 bases). The CDR3 contains 16 residues. Per germline, CDR1 MGHRA and CDR2 YSYEKL. V lost 1 base and J lost 7, with 17 bases in between. DNA for the CDR3: TGCGCCAGCAGCCAAGTCAGGACACAAATGGGGAATGAGCAGTTCTTC. This sequence encodes CASSQVRTQMGNEQFF.

This clone was detected a few times. The CDR3 reads CASSIGLAASYEQYF. CDR3 bases: TGTGCCAGTAGTATTGGGCTAGCGGCCTCCTACGAGCAGTACTTC. The chain has TRBV19 and TRBJ2-7; TRBD2 matches 7 bases. Germline lookup yields CDR1 LNHDA and CDR2 SQIVND (reference sequence). This CDR3 is built from 15 residues. V lost 3 bases and J lost 0; bases outside the gene matches: 5.

The chain joins TRBV27 to TRBJ1-1; tentatively, D is TRBD1 (5 bases). V lost 2 bases and J 0 bases, leaving 19 bases between the germline ends. The CDR3 is 18 amino acids. Germline V gene data show CDR1 as MNHEY and CDR2 as SMNVEV (reference sequence). The CDR3 here is CASSLRGVGGRVNTEAFF. Here the CDR3 DNA reads TGTGCCAGCAGTTTAAGGGGCGTGGGTGGCAGGGTGAACACTGAAGCTTTCTTT.